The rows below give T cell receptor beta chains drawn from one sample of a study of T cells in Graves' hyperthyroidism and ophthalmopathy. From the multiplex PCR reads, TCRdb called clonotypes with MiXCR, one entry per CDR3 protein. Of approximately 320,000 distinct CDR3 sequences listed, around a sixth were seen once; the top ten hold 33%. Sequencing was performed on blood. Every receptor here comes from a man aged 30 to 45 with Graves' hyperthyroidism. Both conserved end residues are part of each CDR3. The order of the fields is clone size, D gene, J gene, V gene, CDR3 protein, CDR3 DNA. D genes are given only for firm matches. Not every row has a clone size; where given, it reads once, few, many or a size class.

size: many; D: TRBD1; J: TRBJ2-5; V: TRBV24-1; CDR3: CATSAAGTGIEETQYF; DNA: TGTGCCACCAGCGCAGCCGGGACAGGGATAGAAGAGACCCAGTACTTC
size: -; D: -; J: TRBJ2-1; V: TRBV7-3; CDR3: CASSSSDSPYNEQFF; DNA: TGTGCCAGCAGCTCCAGCGACTCGCCATACAATGAGCAGTTCTTC
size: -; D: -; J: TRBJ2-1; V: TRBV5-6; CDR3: CASSFTTSSLEGDEQFF; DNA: TGTGCCAGCAGCTTCACCACTAGCTCCTTGGAGGGGGATGAGCAGTTCTTC
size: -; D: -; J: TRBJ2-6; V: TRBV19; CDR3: CASSIWVTGANVLTF; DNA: TGTGCCAGTAGTATATGGGTGACAGGGGCCAACGTCCTGACTTTC
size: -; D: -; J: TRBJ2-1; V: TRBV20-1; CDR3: CSARRGEQFF; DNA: TGCAGTGCTAGAAGGGGGGAGCAGTTCTTC
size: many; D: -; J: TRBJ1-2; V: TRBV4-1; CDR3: CASSQDPGNIGYGYTF; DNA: TGCGCCAGCAGCCAAGATCCAGGTAATATCGGCTATGGCTACACCTTC
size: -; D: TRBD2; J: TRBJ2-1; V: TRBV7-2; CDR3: CASSFRIRVGTSGKSYNEQFF; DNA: TGTGCCAGCAGCTTTCGTATTAGAGTTGGGACTAGCGGGAAGTCCTACAATGAGCAGTTCTTC
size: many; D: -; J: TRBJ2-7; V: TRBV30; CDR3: CAWSRQGRDEQYF; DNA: TGTGCCTGGAGTCGGCAGGGTCGCGACGAGCAGTACTTC
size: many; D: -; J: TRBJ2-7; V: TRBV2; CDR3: CASSQWVSPRIEQYF; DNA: TGTGCCAGCAGTCAGTGGGTGAGTCCTCGCATCGAGCAGTACTTC
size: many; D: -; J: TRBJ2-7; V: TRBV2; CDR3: CASSEQSSYEGQYF; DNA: TGTGCCAGCAGTGAACAGTCTAGCTACGAGGGGCAGTACTTC
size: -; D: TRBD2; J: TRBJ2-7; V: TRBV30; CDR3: CAWSTSGLYEQYF; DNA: TGTGCCTGGAGTACTAGCGGGCTCTACGAGCAGTACTTC
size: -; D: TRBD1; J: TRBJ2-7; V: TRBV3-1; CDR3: CASSQEGTGRYEQYF; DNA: TGTGCCAGCAGCCAAGAAGGGACAGGGAGGTACGAGCAGTACTTC
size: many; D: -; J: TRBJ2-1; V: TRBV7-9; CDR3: CASTSPSVGPYNEQFF; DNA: TGTGCCAGCACCTCCCCCTCGGTAGGTCCCTACAATGAGCAGTTCTTC
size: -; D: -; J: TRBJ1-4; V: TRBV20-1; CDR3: CSAMHYATNEKLFF; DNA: TGCAGTGCTATGCACTATGCAACTAATGAAAAACTGTTTTTT
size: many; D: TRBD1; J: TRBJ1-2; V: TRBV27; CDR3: CASRLTGDYGYTF; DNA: TGTGCCAGCAGACTGACAGGGGATTATGGCTACACCTTC